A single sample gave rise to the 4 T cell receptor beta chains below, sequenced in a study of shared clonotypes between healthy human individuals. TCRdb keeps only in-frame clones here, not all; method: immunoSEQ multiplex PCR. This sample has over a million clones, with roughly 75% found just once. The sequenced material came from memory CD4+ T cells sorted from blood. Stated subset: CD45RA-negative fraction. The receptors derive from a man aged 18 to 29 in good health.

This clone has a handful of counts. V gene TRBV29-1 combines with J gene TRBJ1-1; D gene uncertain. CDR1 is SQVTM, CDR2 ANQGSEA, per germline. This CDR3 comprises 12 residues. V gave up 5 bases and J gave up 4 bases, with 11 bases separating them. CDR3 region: CSVSVLATEAFF. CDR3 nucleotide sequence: TGCAGCGTTTCTGTCCTAGCCACTGAAGCTTTCTTT.

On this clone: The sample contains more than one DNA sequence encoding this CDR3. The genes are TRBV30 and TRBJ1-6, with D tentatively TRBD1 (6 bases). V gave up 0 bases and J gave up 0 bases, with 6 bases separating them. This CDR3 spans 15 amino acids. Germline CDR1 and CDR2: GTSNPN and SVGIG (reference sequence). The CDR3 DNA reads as TGTGCCTGGAGTGTAGGGGGCTCCTATAATTCACCCCTCCACTTT. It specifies CAWSVGGSYNSPLHF.

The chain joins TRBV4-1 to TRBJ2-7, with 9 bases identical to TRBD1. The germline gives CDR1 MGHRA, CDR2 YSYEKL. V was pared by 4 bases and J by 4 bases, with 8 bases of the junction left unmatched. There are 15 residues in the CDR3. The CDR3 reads CASSRDSGTGYEQYF. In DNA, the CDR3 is TGCGCCAGCAGCCGGGACTCCGGGACAGGGTACGAGCAGTACTTC.

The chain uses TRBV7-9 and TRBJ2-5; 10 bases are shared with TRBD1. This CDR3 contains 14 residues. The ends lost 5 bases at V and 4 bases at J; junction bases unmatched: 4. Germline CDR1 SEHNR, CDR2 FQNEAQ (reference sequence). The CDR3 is CASSPGTGAETQYF. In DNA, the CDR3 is TGTGCCAGCAGCCCGGGGACAGGGGCAGAGACCCAGTACTTC.